This note documents a single T cell receptor beta chain sequence. Profiling relied on immunoSEQ multiplex PCR, and the TCRdb table lists in-frame clones only, not all of them. The sample consists of 15,000 to 20,000 clones, 80% to 90% of them appearing once. The data belong to a study of blood T cell repertoires in COVID-19. The specimen was peripheral blood. The source is a man aged 55 to 70 with active COVID-19.

The CDR3 sequence: CASSKLLAGGIYEQYF. The CDR3 bases are TGTGCCAGCAGTAAGCTGTTGGCGGGGGGCATCTACGAGCAGTACTTC. The chain couples TRBV27 to TRBJ2-7; 8 positions match TRBD2. The germline V gene has CDR1 MNHEY and CDR2 SMNVEV (reference sequence). CDR3 length: 16 amino acids. With V trimmed by 5 bases and J by 3 bases, 12 bases remained unmatched.